This T cell receptor (beta chain) was found in a study of cytomegalovirus exposure and HLA in healthy donors. Overall study results and limits: Analyzed later, association rates of TCRs varied across HLA loci, with DRB1 most and HLA-C fewest.

Per germline, CDR1 SGHTA and CDR2 FQGNSA. There are 15 residues in the CDR3. Losses at the gene ends were 4 bases for V and 4 bases for J; bases not matched to a gene: 10. Among the donors, all were healthy bone marrow donors. The PCR made use of 60 Vbeta and 13 Jbeta primers. Here immunoSEQ multiplex PCR was the method, and the copy in TCRdb shows in-frame clones only, minus some. This repertoire comprises 65,000 to 85,000 clones; its ten largest clones make up roughly 2.4%. A note on this clone: Its antigen is unidentified.

This rearrangement joins TRBV7-2 to TRBJ2-7; TRBD2 agrees at 7 bases. This receptor was identified in a female donor in good health and CMV-seropositive. The sample taken for sequencing was PBMCs. CDR3 bases: TGTGCCAGCAGCTCCCGTCCGACTAGCACGTACGAGCAGTACTTC. Protein sequence: CASSSRPTSTYEQYF.